What follows is one T cell receptor (beta chain) and its context. Its target is not known. With 5 bases clipped from V and 4 bases from J, the junction kept 10 bases outside the gene matches. The germline V gene has CDR1 SGHRS and CDR2 YFSETQ. The CDR3 covers 15 residues. The data are from a study of T cell responses to AZD1222 COVID-19 vaccine. Second-dose intervals near 4 or 12 weeks were combined. Profiling relied on immunoSEQ multiplex PCR, and the TCRdb table lists in-frame clones only, not all of them. Among 150,000 to 200,000 clones listed, approximately 90% were seen once. Study-wide results and limits: Baseline serology detected seropositivity in only a handful of AZD1222 recipients. After two AZD1222 doses, spike-specific TCR breadth and depth rose versus day 0.

The source is an adult who received the AZD1222 COVID-19 vaccine. This sequence joins TRBV5-1 and TRBJ1-2; 8 nucleotides agree with TRBD1. Sequencing was performed on peripheral blood, taken 28 days after the second AZD1222 dose. The CDR3 region is CASSLDRGQLYGYTF. The CDR3 region has the DNA TGCGCCAGCAGTCTCGACAGGGGCCAGCTCTATGGCTACACCTTC.